The 23 T cell receptor beta chains reported below all come from one sample, sequenced in a study of OX40 agonist ivuxolimab in advanced cancers. The method was immunoSEQ multiplex PCR; TCRdb's version includes in-frame clones alone and lacks a portion of them. This sample has just over 90,000 clones, with more than 75% found just once. The material was CD4+ or CD8+ T cells sorted from blood, obtained in a trial of the OX40 agonist ivuxolimab. These receptors all stem from an adult with an advanced solid tumor such as melanoma, head and neck, liver or kidney cancer.

This chain connects TRBV9 to TRBJ2-2, with D unclear. From germline, CDR1 is SGDLS and CDR2 YYNGEE. Deletions cut 0 bases from V and 5 bases from J, with 8 bases between. The CDR3 extends over 14 amino acids. The CDR3 DNA reads as TGTGCCAGCAGCGTAGATGTAGGGACCGGGGAGCTGTTTTTT. It translates to CASSVDVGTGELFF.

The chain joins TRBV2 to TRBJ2-1; TRBD2 aligns across 10 bases. CDR1 and CDR2 from the germline V gene are SNHLY and FYNNEI. V lost 6 bases and J lost 6; bases outside the gene matches: 8. The CDR3 length is 15 residues. CDR3 bases: TGTGCCAGCAGCAAAGGGACTAGCGCTTTCAATGAGCAGTTCTTC. Amino acids: CASSKGTSAFNEQFF.

The V and J genes are TRBV2 and TRBJ2-5; D unresolved. Germline assignment: CDR1 SNHLY and CDR2 FYNNEI. Trimming took 10 bases from V and 1 from J, leaving 16 bases between them. The CDR3 sequence is 14 residues long. CDR3 nucleotides: TGTGCCACCACAAAGGGCCAGACCCAAGAGACCCAGTACTTC. This codes for CATTKGQTQETQYF.

The rearrangement uses TRBV28 and TRBJ1-2, with D possibly matching TRBD1 (5 bases). CDR1 and CDR2 from the germline V gene are MDHEN and SYDVKM. This CDR3 is 13 amino acids long. V dropped 1 base and J dropped 7 bases, with 10 bases sitting between them. CDR3 sequence (DNA): TGTGCCAGCAGTTTATTCCAGGGCTTTGGCTACACCTTC. It specifies CASSLFQGFGYTF.

The genes are TRBV7-2 and TRBJ1-3, with D perhaps TRBD1 (6 bases). Trimming stripped 3 bases from V and 6 bases from J, with 18 bases between. The CDR3 is made up of 16 amino acids. Looked up from germline, CDR1 is SGHTA and CDR2 is FQGNSA. For the CDR3, the DNA is TGTGCCAGCAGCTTCTCGGGACACCCGGAGGTAAACACCATATATTTT. Translating it yields CASSFSGHPEVNTIYF.

The chain joins TRBV19 to TRBJ2-3; D gene ambiguous. Germline CDR1 reads LNHDA; CDR2 reads SQIVND (reference sequence). This CDR3 contains 15 residues. The V end was cut by 5 bases, the J end by 3 bases, with 15 bases between. Here the CDR3 reads CASSAGHQGTDTQYF. The CDR3 DNA is TGTGCCAGTAGTGCCGGCCACCAAGGGACAGATACGCAGTATTTT.

For the CDR3, the DNA is TGTGCCAGCAGTGAATCCAGGTTGACCCAATCCGGGACCCAGTACTTC. It yields the protein CASSESRLTQSGTQYF. J is TRBJ2-5 and V is TRBV6-1; no definite D call. The germline gives CDR1 MNHNS, CDR2 SASEGT. Trimming pared 2 bases from V and 7 bases from J, leaving 20 bases between. CDR3 length: 16 amino acids.

J is TRBJ2-2 and V is TRBV5-1; possible D gene TRBD2, 5 bases. The CDR3 consists of 14 residues. Per germline, CDR1 SGHRS and CDR2 YFSETQ. Trimming removed 4 bases from V and 5 bases from J, with 12 bases in between. The CDR3 nucleotides read TGCGCCAGCAGCCAGGTGATAGCGACCGGGGAGCTGTTTTTT. Translated: CASSQVIATGELFF.

This sequence joins TRBV11-2 and TRBJ2-1; unclear D gene. This CDR3 has 16 amino acids. V was trimmed by 4 bases and J by 2 bases, leaving 15 bases between them. Germline lookup yields CDR1 SGHAT and CDR2 FQNNGV. Here the CDR3 DNA reads TGTGCCAGCAGCTCCCCAGGTCGACGAGCCTACAATGAGCAGTTCTTC. Translation: CASSSPGRRAYNEQFF.

V and J are TRBV9 and TRBJ2-1; TRBD1 aligns across 10 bases. The CDR3 loop spans 16 amino acids. Germline CDR1 SGDLS, CDR2 YYNGEE. After removal of 4 bases from V and 4 bases from J, the junction contained 8 bases not matched to a gene. CDR3 protein: CASSTTGTGEYNEQFF. CDR3 in DNA: TGTGCCAGCAGCACAACCGGGACAGGGGAGTACAATGAGCAGTTCTTC.

CDR3 coding DNA: TGCGCCAGCAGCCAAGGACCTGGGTTTACCCAGTACTTC. This codes for CASSQGPGFTQYF. The chain has TRBV4-3 and TRBJ2-5; D call uncertain. V shed 1 base and J shed 8 bases, with 11 bases lying between them. This CDR3 is 13 amino acids long. CDR1 is LGHNA and CDR2 is YSLEER in the germline V gene.

V is TRBV18 and J is TRBJ1-3; D ambiguous. This CDR3 is 16 amino acids long. Germline CDR1 and CDR2: KGHSH and LQKENI. Trimming cost V 0 bases and J 0 bases, with 9 bases left between them. The CDR3 loop reads CASSPPDGISGNTIYF. The CDR3 DNA sequence: TGTGCCAGCTCACCACCTGACGGCATCTCTGGAAACACCATATATTTT.

This sequence joins TRBV6-1 and TRBJ2-1, with D possibly being TRBD1 (6 bases). V lost 5 bases, J lost 0 bases, and 11 bases lay in between. The CDR3 totals 15 residues. The germline gives CDR1 MNHNS, CDR2 SASEGT. The CDR3 sequence: CASSFGQYSYNEQFF. The CDR3 DNA is TGTGCCAGCAGTTTTGGACAGTACTCCTACAATGAGCAGTTCTTC.

The chain joins TRBV9 to TRBJ2-7, with D perhaps TRBD2 (6 bases). This CDR3 has 15 residues. Trimming shortened V by 0 bases and J by 2 bases, and 12 bases separated the two germline ends. Germline values: CDR1 SGDLS, CDR2 YYNGEE. CDR3 residues: CASSVDSGVPYEQYF. DNA of the CDR3: TGTGCCAGCAGCGTAGATTCGGGAGTCCCCTACGAGCAGTACTTC. Based on the CDR3 plus reference TRBV9 and TRBJ2-7, the full variable domain is DSGVTQTPKHLITATGQRVTLRCSPRSGDLSVYWYQQSLDQGLQFLIQYYNGEERAKGNILERFSAQQFPDLHSELNLSSLELGDSALYFCASSVDSGVPYEQYFGPGTRLTVT.

The chain couples TRBV9 to TRBJ2-5; D unresolved. The CDR3 length is 10 residues. The V gene lost 6 bases and the J gene lost 3 bases, with 3 bases spanning the gap. Germline V gene sequence: CDR1 SGDLS, CDR2 YYNGEE. CDR3 in DNA: TGTGCCAGCAAGGAAGAGACCCAGTACTTC. Protein: CASKEETQYF.

V gene TRBV7-2 combines with J gene TRBJ2-2, with D possibly matching TRBD2 (5 bases). Germline CDR1 SGHTA, CDR2 FQGNSA. The CDR3 sequence is 16 residues long. V was cut by 4 bases and J by 0 bases, with 12 bases left in between. CDR3 bases: TGTGCCAGCAGCTCAACGGTGGGAGCGAACACCGGGGAGCTGTTTTTT. As protein: CASSSTVGANTGELFF.

The genes are TRBV19 and TRBJ1-5; the D is unclear. This CDR3 region has 13 residues. V shed 5 bases and J shed 6 bases, with 11 bases lying between them. Germline V lookup: CDR1 LNHDA, CDR2 SQIVND (reference sequence). CDR3 residues: CASSDRVSQPQHF. CDR3 nucleotides: TGTGCCAGTAGTGATCGGGTGTCTCAGCCCCAGCATTTT.

Here the CDR3 DNA reads TGTGCCAGCAACCGGGGCTTCTCCGCGGGCACAGATACGCAGTATTTT. Protein sequence: CASNRGFSAGTDTQYF. This chain links TRBV7-9 with TRBJ2-3; either TRBD1 or TRBD2 may fit D (5 bases each). V lost 7 bases and J lost 1, with 18 bases in between. CDR3 length: 16 residues. The V gene's germline CDR1 is SEHNR and CDR2 FQNEAQ (reference sequence).

The J gene is TRBJ1-4, the V gene TRBV15, with D tentatively TRBD1 (5 bases). V was pared by 3 bases and J by 8 bases, with 19 bases between. Per the germline V gene, CDR1 is LNHNV and CDR2 is YYDKDF (reference sequence). There are 16 residues in the CDR3. CDR3 bases: TGTGCCACCAGCAGTTATTGGGACGGGGCTGGGGAAAAACTGTTTTTT. It specifies CATSSYWDGAGEKLFF. Based on the CDR3 plus reference TRBV15 and TRBJ1-4, the full variable domain is DAMVIQNPRYQVTQFGKPVTLSCSQTLNHNVMYWYQQKSSQAPKLLFHYYDKDFNNEADTPDNFQSRRPNTSFCFLDIRSPGLGDTAMYLCATSSYWDGAGEKLFFGSGTQLSVL.

The chain links TRBV5-1 to TRBJ1-3, with no clear D. Germline CDR1 and CDR2: SGHRS and YFSETQ. V was shortened by 5 bases and J by 4 bases, with 13 bases between the two germline ends. The CDR3 extends over 14 amino acids. DNA of the CDR3: TGCGCCAGCAGGCCCGGATCCCTCGGAAACACCATATATTTT. As protein: CASRPGSLGNTIYF.

The chain recombines TRBV7-2 with TRBJ1-1, with D possibly being TRBD1 (6 bases). Germline V gene lookup returns CDR1 SGHTA and CDR2 FQGNSA. With 1 base removed from V and 3 bases from J, the gap between germline ends came to 9 bases. This CDR3 region has 14 residues. The CDR3 coding sequence is TGTGCCAGCAGCTTAGTTGGGGGCTACACTGAAGCTTTCTTT. It yields the protein CASSLVGGYTEAFF.

CDR3: CASSFGPMGAYNEQFF. DNA of the CDR3: TGTGCCAGCAGCTTTGGGCCCATGGGGGCCTACAATGAGCAGTTCTTC. This chain joins TRBV7-2 and TRBJ2-1, with D perhaps given as TRBD1 or TRBD2 (5 bases each). The CDR3 is made up of 16 amino acids. V lost 3 bases and J lost 2, with 14 bases in between. Germline CDR1 is SGHTA and CDR2 is FQGNSA. The entire variable domain, with the rest obtained from reference TRBV7-2 and TRBJ2-1, is as follows: GAGVSQSPSNKVTEKGKDVELRCDPISGHTALYWYRQSLGQGLEFLIYFQGNSAPDKSGLPSDRFSAERTGGSVSTLTIQRTQQEDSAVYLCASSFGPMGAYNEQFFGPGTRLTVL.

In this sample, this clone turned up a few times. This same CDR3 is encoded by further DNA sequences in the sample. V is TRBV7-2 and J is TRBJ2-3, with 9 nucleotides matching TRBD2. Germline CDR1 reads SGHTA; CDR2 reads FQGNSA. The CDR3 is 16 amino acids. The J segment lost 1 base and the V segment lost 1 base, leaving 3 bases of the junction unmatched. CDR3 nucleotides: TGTGCCAGCAGCTTAGGCTTAGCGGGGGGCACAGATACGCAGTATTTT. Its translation: CASSLGLAGGTDTQYF.